One and the same sample provided the 18 T cell receptor beta chains below, sequenced in a study of identical twins' blood T cells. Each CDR3 protein is one row after TCRdb ran MiXCR on the 5' RACE reads. Of fewer than 450,000 distinct CDR3 sequences listed, roughly 30% are singletons. Sequenced material: PBMCs. These receptor sequences come from a woman aged 18-49 years in good health.

With regard to this clonotype: A single base separates this from a much larger clone, so it may be a read error. The chain uses TRBV29-1 and TRBJ1-1; possibly TRBD1 for D (6 bases). Trimming removed 7 bases at V and 4 bases at J, with 16 bases between. Germline assignment: CDR1 SQVTM and CDR2 ANQGSEA. CDR3 length: 13 residues. DNA for the CDR3: TGCAGCGCTGACAGGTGTACATTCACTGAAGCTTTCTTT. Its translation: CSADRCTFTEAFF.

This clonotype showed up just a few times. The chain employs TRBV20-1 and TRBJ1-6, with TRBD1 as a possible D gene (5 bases). This CDR3 is 13 amino acids long. The germline CDR1 and CDR2 sequences are DFQATT and SNEGSKA (reference sequence). The ends were cut back, 4 bases at V and 7 bases at J, with 11 bases in the middle. This chain's CDR3 is CSAIETENSPLHF. CDR3 DNA sequence: TGCAGTGCTATCGAGACAGAGAATTCACCCCTCCACTTT.

This clonotype turned up a few times. The gene calls are TRBV20-1 and TRBJ1-1; possible D gene TRBD1, 5 bases. The CDR3 sequence is 11 residues long. The germline V and J ends were trimmed by 3 bases and 8 bases, with 10 bases remaining between them. Germline values: CDR1 DFQATT, CDR2 SNEGSKA (reference sequence). The CDR3 DNA is TGCAGTGCTAGGCGTGACAGAGAAGCTTTCTTT. Translation gives CSARRDREAFF.

V usage is TRBV20-1 and J usage is TRBJ2-1; 7 nucleotides match TRBD2. This CDR3 spans 16 amino acids. Germline loops: CDR1 DFQATT, CDR2 SNEGSKA (reference sequence). CDR3 amino acids: CSGISTGGTGYNEQFF. CDR3 coding DNA: TGCAGCGGTATCAGTACCGGGGGGACCGGGTACAATGAGCAGTTCTTC.

This chain connects TRBV25-1 to TRBJ1-2; no clear D. V lost 1 base and J 4 bases, leaving 10 bases between the germline ends. Germline-derived CDR1 and CDR2 are MGHDK and SYGVNS. The CDR3 is 14 residues long. As DNA, the CDR3 is TGTGCCAGCAGTGAATCGGACCCCCTCTATGGCTACACCTTC. Translated: CASSESDPLYGYTF.

This rearrangement joins TRBV11-1 to TRBJ1-3; tentatively, D is TRBD1 (5 bases). The CDR3 has 15 residues. Between the trimmed V and J ends, which lost 3 bases and 0 bases, there was a span of 9 bases. Germline CDR1 is SGHAT and CDR2 is FQDESV (reference sequence). The CDR3 is CASSFTGPSGNTIYF. DNA for the CDR3: TGTGCCAGCAGCTTCACAGGCCCCTCTGGAAACACCATATATTTT.

The J gene is TRBJ2-7, the V gene TRBV29-1; no reliable D call. Trimming removed 4 bases from V and 6 bases from J, with 19 bases in between. Looked up from germline, CDR1 is SQVTM and CDR2 is ANQGSEA. The CDR3 length is 14 residues. The CDR3 DNA is TGCAGCGTTGGAGCCCACCTCCCGGGTAGCGAGCAGTACTTC. Translated: CSVGAHLPGSEQYF.

This clonotype was seen repeatedly, ten times or more. The rearrangement links TRBV12-3 or TRBV12-4 to TRBJ1-3; no definite D call. The CDR3 consists of 13 residues. V was cut by 10 bases and J by 4 bases, with 14 bases left in between. The CDR3 nucleotides are TGTGCCATCGAGCAGACTCGAGGAAACACCATATATTTT. Its translation is CAIEQTRGNTIYF.

This clonotype was seen more than once but under ten times. J is TRBJ2-3 and V is TRBV3-1; D is uncertain. V gave up 8 bases and J gave up 6 bases, with 15 bases separating them. The germline gives CDR1 LGHDT, CDR2 YNNKEL (reference sequence). The CDR3 runs 13 residues. CDR3 sequence (DNA): TGTGCCAGCTCTCGGACCCGGTCGGATACGCAGTATTTT. Translating it yields CASSRTRSDTQYF.

As DNA, the CDR3 is TGTGCCAGCAGCTTAAGGTGGAGAGGCTCTTATGGCTACACCTTC. Amino acids: CASSLRWRGSYGYTF. V usage is TRBV7-3 and J usage is TRBJ1-2; D is unresolved. The CDR3 length is 15 residues. V was clipped by 1 base and J by 5 bases, with 14 bases between them. CDR1 and CDR2 from the germline V gene are SGHTA and FQGTGA.

The table lists this clonotype with many counts. The chain's CDR3 is CSGSGTGGYETQYF. In DNA, the CDR3 is TGCAGCGGCTCCGGGACAGGGGGTTACGAGACCCAGTACTTC. The genes are TRBV29-1 and TRBJ2-5, with TRBD1 identical over 11 bases. CDR3 length: 14 amino acids. CDR1 and CDR2 (germline): SQVTM, ANQGSEA. With V trimmed by 7 bases and J by 5 bases, 9 bases remained unmatched. Variable domain in full (rest from reference TRBV29-1 and TRBJ2-5): SAVISQKPSRDICQRGTSLTIQCQVDSQVTMMFWYRQQPGQSLTLIATANQGSEATYESGFVIDKFPISRPNLTFSTLTVSNMSPEDSSIYLCSGSGTGGYETQYFGPGTRLLVL.

In this sample, this clonotype turned up a few times. The rearrangement uses TRBV18 and TRBJ1-1; D might be TRBD1 (6 bases). V shed 3 bases and J shed 8 bases, with 13 bases lying between them. Germline V gene data show CDR1 as KGHSH and CDR2 as LQKENI. This CDR3 has 13 residues. Here the CDR3 DNA reads TGTGCCAGCTCACCGCAGCAGGGGCCAGAAGCTTTCTTT. It codes for CASSPQQGPEAFF.

This sequence joins TRBV29-1 and TRBJ2-1; D may be TRBD2 (6 bases). The CDR3 is 14 residues long. V shed 6 bases and J shed 9 bases, with 21 bases lying between them. The germline V gene encodes CDR1 SQVTM and CDR2 ANQGSEA. For the CDR3, the DNA is TGCAGCGTGGGTCGCGGGACGGACCCCGGTGAGCAGTTCTTC. This translates into CSVGRGTDPGEQFF.

This clonotype was seen more than once but under ten times. V and J are TRBV27 and TRBJ2-1; 14 nucleotides agree with TRBD2. Unmatched junction bases numbered 6, after V lost 6 bases and J lost 8 bases. The CDR3 consists of 15 residues. CDR1 is MNHEY, CDR2 SMNVEV, per germline (reference sequence). CDR3 residues: CASRTGTSGSHEQFF. In DNA form, the CDR3 reads TGTGCCAGCAGAACGGGGACTAGCGGGAGCCATGAGCAGTTCTTC.

The V call is TRBV7-2, the J call TRBJ1-1; perhaps TRBD1 as D (5 bases). CDR3 length equals 15 residues. Germline V CDR1 and CDR2: SGHTA, FQGNSA. The ends were cut back, 2 bases at V and 0 bases at J, with 10 bases in the middle. The CDR3: CASSLSGPMNTEAFF. CDR3 DNA sequence: TGTGCCAGCAGCTTATCGGGACCGATGAACACTGAAGCTTTCTTT.

This clonotype was seen a handful of times. The chain is built from TRBV20-1 and TRBJ2-3, with D perhaps TRBD1 (5 bases). The germline V and J ends were trimmed by 1 base and 0 bases, with 11 bases remaining between them. Germline assignment: CDR1 DFQATT and CDR2 SNEGSKA (reference sequence). This CDR3 comprises 15 residues. Here the CDR3 DNA reads TGCAGTGCTAGAGCAGTGGGGCTCAGCACAGATACGCAGTATTTT. Its protein product is CSARAVGLSTDTQYF.

The rearrangement links TRBV27 to TRBJ1-1, with TRBD1 as a possible D gene (5 bases). The CDR3 length is 12 residues. CDR1 is MNHEY, CDR2 SMNVEV, per germline (reference sequence). Trimming pared 6 bases from V and 3 bases from J, leaving 8 bases between. The CDR3 region is CASRAGHTEAFF. CDR3 DNA: TGTGCCAGCAGGGCAGGGCACACTGAAGCTTTCTTT.

This chain uses TRBV6-1 with TRBJ1-2; D is unresolved. Germline CDR1 is MNHNS and CDR2 is SASEGT. Trimming stripped 0 bases from V and 4 bases from J, with 12 bases between. CDR3 length equals 15 residues. In DNA form, the CDR3 reads TGTGCCAGCAGTGAAGCGCGGAAGGCAGGCTATGGCTACACCTTC. Translation gives CASSEARKAGYGYTF.